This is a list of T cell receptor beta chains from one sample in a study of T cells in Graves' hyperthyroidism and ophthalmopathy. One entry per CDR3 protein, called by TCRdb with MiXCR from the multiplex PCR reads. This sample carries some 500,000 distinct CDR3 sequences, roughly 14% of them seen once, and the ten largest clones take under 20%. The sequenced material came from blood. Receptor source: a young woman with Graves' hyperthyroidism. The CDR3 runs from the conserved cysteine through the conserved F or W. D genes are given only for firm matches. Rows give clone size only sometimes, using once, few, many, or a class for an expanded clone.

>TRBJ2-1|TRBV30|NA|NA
TGTGCCTGGAACGGATGGGGGGGGCTGGATGAGCAGTTCTTC
CAWNGWGGLDEQFF
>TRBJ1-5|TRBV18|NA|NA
TGTGCCAGCTCACCACTGGAGGGGTATCAATCATCCCAGCATTTT
CASSPLEGYQSSQHF
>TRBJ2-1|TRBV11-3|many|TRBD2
TGTGCCAGCAGCTTCAACTTAGCGGGACCCTACAATGAGCAGTTCTTC
CASSFNLAGPYNEQFF
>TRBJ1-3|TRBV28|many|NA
TGTGCCAGCAGTTTTGGTGGGGAAGCAGCTGGAAACACCATATATTTT
CASSFGGEAAGNTIYF
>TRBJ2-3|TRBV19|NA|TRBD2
TGTGCCAGTAGGGAGACTAGCGTGGCAGATACGCAGTATTTT
CASRETSVADTQYF
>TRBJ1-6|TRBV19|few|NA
TGTGCCAGTAGTTCGAGCCCGACAGCTTATAATTCACCCCTCCACTTT
CASSSSPTAYNSPLHF
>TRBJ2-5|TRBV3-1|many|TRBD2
TGTGCCAGCAGCCGACAGCGGGGCCAAGAGACCCAGTACTTC
CASSRQRGQETQYF
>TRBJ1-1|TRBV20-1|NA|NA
TGCAGTGCTAAGGAACGGGCTGAAGCTTTCTTT
CSAKERAEAFF
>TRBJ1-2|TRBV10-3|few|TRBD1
TGTGCCACCGGACAGGGGGACTATGGCTACACCTTC
CATGQGDYGYTF
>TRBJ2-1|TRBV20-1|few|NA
TGCAGTGCTAGCGGAGCCTACAATGAGCAGTTCTTC
CSASGAYNEQFF
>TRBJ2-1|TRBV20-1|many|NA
TGCAGTGCTAGAGGCGGTAGCTCCTACAATGAGCAGTTCTTC
CSARGGSSYNEQFF
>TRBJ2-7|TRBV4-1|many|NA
TGCGCCAGCGCCGGGACCAAATACGAGCAGTACTTC
CASAGTKYEQYF
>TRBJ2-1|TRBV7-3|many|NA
TGTGCCAGCAGCTTAGGCGGGACGGTCAGGGTAAATGAGCAGTTCTTC
CASSLGGTVRVNEQFF
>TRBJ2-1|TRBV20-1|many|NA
TGCAGTGCTAGAGACCTCGACGCTTACTCCTACAATGAGCAGTTCTTC
CSARDLDAYSYNEQFF
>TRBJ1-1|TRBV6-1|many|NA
TGTGCCAGCAGTGAATTTGAGACAGCAAACACTGAAGCTTTCTTT
CASSEFETANTEAFF
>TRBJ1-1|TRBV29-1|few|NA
TGCAGCGTTGAAGGGACGCAAAAGGGTGGGAACACTGAAGCTTTCTTT
CSVEGTQKGGNTEAFF
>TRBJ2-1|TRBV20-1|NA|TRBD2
TGCAGTGCTCGCATCGGGACTAGCGGGAGTTTATGGTACAATGAGCAGTTCTTC
CSARIGTSGSLWYNEQFF
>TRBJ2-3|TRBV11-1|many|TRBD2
TGTGCCAGCAGCTTTGGCGGGAGGCCCACAGATACGCAGTATTTT
CASSFGGRPTDTQYF
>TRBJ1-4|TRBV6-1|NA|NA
TGTGCCAGCAGTCGCCAATCGGGCGGGGGCGTTGAAAAACTGTTTTTT
CASSRQSGGGVEKLFF
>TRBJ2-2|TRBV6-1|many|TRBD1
TGTGCCAGCAGTGAGGCGCCTCCCGGCAGGGGGCTCGGCGGGGAGCTGTTTTTT
CASSEAPPGRGLGGELFF
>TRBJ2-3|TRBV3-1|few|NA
TGCGCCAGCAGCCGGCCAGAATGGGATACGCAGTATTTT
CASSRPEWDTQYF
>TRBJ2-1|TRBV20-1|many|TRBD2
TGCAGTGCTCGAAACGGACTAGCGGGAGGCTGGGGGGAGCTGTTCTTC
CSARNGLAGGWGELFF
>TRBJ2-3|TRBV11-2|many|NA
TGTGCCAGCAGCTTAGAGGCTATTCCAGATACGCAGTATTTT
CASSLEAIPDTQYF
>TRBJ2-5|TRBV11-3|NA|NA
TGTGCCAGCAGCTCAGACACCCGAAAGAAAATGGAGACCCAGTACTTC
CASSSDTRKKMETQYF
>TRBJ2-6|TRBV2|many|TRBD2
TGTGCCAGCAGAATAGCGGGAGGTCCACCGGCCAACGTCCTGACTTTC
CASRIAGGPPANVLTF
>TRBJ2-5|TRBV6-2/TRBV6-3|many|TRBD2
TGTGCCAGCAGTTACCCCCTCAATCTGGGACTAGCGGGGGGGACCCAGTACTTC
CASSYPLNLGLAGGTQYF
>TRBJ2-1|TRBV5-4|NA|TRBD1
TGTGCCAGCAGCGGGACAGGGGCAGTCAATGAGCAGTTCTTC
CASSGTGAVNEQFF
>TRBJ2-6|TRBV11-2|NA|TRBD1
TGTGCCAGCAGCTTTTTGGGACAGGGATCCCCTGGGGCCAACGTCCTGACTTTC
CASSFLGQGSPGANVLTF
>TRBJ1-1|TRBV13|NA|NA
TGTGCCAGCAGGGAGAAGTACACTGAAGCTTTCTTT
CASREKYTEAFF
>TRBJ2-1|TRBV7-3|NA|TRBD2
TGTGCCAGCAGCTTACAGGGTATAGCGGGAGGGCGGAATGAGCAGTTCTTC
CASSLQGIAGGRNEQFF
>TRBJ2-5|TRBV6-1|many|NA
TGTGCCATCCCGGCGGGGAAAGAGACCCAGTACTTC
CAIPAGKETQYF
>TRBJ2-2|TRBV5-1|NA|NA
TGCGCCAGCAGCCTCCGCCAGATCACTAGTTCCGGGGGGCTGTTTTTT
CASSLRQITSSGGLFF
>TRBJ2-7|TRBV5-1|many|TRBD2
TGCGCCAGCAGCTTTGCGGGAGGGCCCTATCGCGAGCAGTACTTC
CASSFAGGPYREQYF
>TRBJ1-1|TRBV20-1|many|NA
TGCAGTGCTAGAGATCGGGGGGCTGAAGCTTTCTTT
CSARDRGAEAFF
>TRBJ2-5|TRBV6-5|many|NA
TGTGCCAGCAGTTACGGCCCAGGGATCCAAGAGACCCAGTACTTC
CASSYGPGIQETQYF
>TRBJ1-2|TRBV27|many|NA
TGTGCCAGCAGTTGGGGTGGCAACAACTATGGCTACACCTTC
CASSWGGNNYGYTF
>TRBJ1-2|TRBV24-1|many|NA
TGTGCCACCAGTGCCCCCTCTACGCGGGGCTACACCTTC
CATSAPSTRGYTF
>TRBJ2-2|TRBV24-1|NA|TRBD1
TGTGCCACCAGTGATGGTGGTCAGGGGGCTTACACCGGGGAGCTGTTTTTT
CATSDGGQGAYTGELFF
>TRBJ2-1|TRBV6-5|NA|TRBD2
TGTGCCAGCAGTTACGACGGACTAGCGGGTCACGAAGAGCAGTTCTTC
CASSYDGLAGHEEQFF
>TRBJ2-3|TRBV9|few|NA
TGTGCCAGCAGCGTATCCACCATTCCCGGAGGAGGTACGCAGTATTTT
CASSVSTIPGGGTQYF
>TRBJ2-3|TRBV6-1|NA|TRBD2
TGTGCCAGCAGTATACGGGAGGAGGGCGATACGCAGTATTTT
CASSIREEGDTQYF